The text below deals with one T cell receptor beta chain. Its antigen is not known. Germline loops: CDR1 SGHNT, CDR2 YYREEE (reference sequence). The germline V and J ends were trimmed by 0 bases and 7 bases, with 11 bases remaining between them. The length of the CDR3 is 13 residues. This record comes from a study of cytomegalovirus exposure and HLA in healthy donors. Across the study: The 120 or so validation repertoires used a platform that matched the one used for the 500 to 700 first-cohort repertoires, as a later analysis reported.

Study-level findings and limits: Investigators reported approximately 150 TCR beta chains as tied to cytomegalovirus. Most TCR sequences were uncommon, yet certain public TCRs appeared in many donors.

TCRdb's copy holds only in-frame clones and misses some; the assay was immunoSEQ multiplex PCR. The repertoire holds approximately 49,000 clones, with about 90% as singletons. The chain carries TRBV5-4 and TRBJ2-7; TRBD2 might be the D (5 bases). The clonotype originates from a man aged 18 to 35 in good health and CMV-seronegative. Sample: PBMCs. The CDR3 sequence: CASSLDPPGEQYF. The DNA of the CDR3 is TGTGCCAGCAGCTTGGACCCCCCGGGGGAGCAGTACTTC.